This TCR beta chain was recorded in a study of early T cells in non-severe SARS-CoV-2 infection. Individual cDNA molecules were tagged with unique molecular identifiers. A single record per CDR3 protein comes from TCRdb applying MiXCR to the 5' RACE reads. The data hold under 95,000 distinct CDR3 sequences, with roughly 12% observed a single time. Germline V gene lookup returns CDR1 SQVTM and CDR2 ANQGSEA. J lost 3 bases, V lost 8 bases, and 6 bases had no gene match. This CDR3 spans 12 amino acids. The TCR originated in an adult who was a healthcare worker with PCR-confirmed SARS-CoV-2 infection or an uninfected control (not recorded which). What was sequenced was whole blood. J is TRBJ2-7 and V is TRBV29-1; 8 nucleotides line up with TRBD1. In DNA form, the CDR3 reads TGCAGCTCCTCCGGACAGGGCTACGAGCAGTACTTC. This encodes CSSSGQGYEQYF.